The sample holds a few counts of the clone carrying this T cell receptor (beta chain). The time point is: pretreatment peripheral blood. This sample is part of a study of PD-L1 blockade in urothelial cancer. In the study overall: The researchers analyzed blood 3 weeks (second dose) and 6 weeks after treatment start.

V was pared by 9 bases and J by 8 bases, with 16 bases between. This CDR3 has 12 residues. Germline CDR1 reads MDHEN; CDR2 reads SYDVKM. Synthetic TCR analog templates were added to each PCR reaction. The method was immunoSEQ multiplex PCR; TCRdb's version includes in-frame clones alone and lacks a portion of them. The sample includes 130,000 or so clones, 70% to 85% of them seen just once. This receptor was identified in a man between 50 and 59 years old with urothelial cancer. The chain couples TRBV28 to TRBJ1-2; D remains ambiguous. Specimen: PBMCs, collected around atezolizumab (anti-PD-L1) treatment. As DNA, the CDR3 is TGTGCCAGTAGAGGGCAGGCGCGGGGCTACACCTTC. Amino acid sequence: CASRGQARGYTF.